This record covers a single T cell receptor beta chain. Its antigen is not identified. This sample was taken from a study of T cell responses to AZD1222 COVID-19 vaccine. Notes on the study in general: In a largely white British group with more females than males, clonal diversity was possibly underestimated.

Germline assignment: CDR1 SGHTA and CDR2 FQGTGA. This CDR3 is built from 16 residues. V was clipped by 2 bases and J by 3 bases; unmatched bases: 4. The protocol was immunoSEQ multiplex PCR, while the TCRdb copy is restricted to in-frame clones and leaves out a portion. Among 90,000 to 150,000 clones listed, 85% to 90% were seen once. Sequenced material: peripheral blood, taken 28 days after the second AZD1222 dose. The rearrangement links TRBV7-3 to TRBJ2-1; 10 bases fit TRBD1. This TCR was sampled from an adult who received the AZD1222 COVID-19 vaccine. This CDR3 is CASSLLGTGVYNEQFF. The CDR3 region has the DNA TGTGCCAGCAGCTTATTAGGGACAGGGGTCTACAATGAGCAGTTCTTC.